This T cell receptor beta chain was identified in a study of blood T cell repertoires in COVID-19. TCRdb's copy holds only in-frame clones and misses some; the assay was immunoSEQ multiplex PCR. The sample has under 300,000 clones; 65% to 85% are singletons. V shed 0 bases and J shed 4 bases, with 9 bases lying between them. This CDR3 comprises 15 residues. Per germline, CDR1 MNHNY and CDR2 SVGAGI (reference sequence). V is TRBV6-6 and J is TRBJ1-4, with D possibly matching TRBD1 (5 bases). The sample consisted of peripheral blood. The TCR sequence derives from a middle-aged woman with active or convalescent COVID-19. CDR3 sequence (DNA): TGTGCCAGCAGTTACTCGCGACAGATTAATGAAAAACTGTTTTTT. Encoded protein: CASSYSRQINEKLFF.